The source of this T cell receptor beta chain is a study of T-cell memory formation after mild COVID-19 (dated by TCRdb to about 2021). About the investigation overall: TCR sequence clusters from the two donors were largely donor specific. Two young, previously healthy adult volunteers made up the cohort, one male and one female. T-cell clones expanding and contracting after mild COVID-19 in a couple of donors were tracked by longitudinal TCRalpha and TCRbeta repertoire sequencing.

PBMCs were isolated by Ficoll-Paque density gradient centrifugation. The CDR3 holds 14 amino acids from the cysteine to the phenylalanine. Just the 42-base CDR3 DNA is kept, in frame starting at base 1. The germline V gene gives CDR1 as SGHRS and CDR2 as YFSETQ. Deletion took 0 bases off V and 8 bases off J, with a span of 12 bases between the germline ends. This clonotype came up many times. The clone's antigen remains unknown. The input lacks base qualities; no much larger clone sits a single base away. The investigation overall reported the following: Some responding clones were detected in pre-infection memory, suggesting pre-existing cross-reactive memory T cells joined the SARS-CoV-2 response. Only two mild cases were covered in the study, and larger cohorts including severe cases with pre-infection samples were considered necessary. From day 15 to 85, contracting clones showed balanced CD4/CD8 phenotypes, whereas a second wave of clones that expanded from day 15 to 37 leaned towards CD4+. Contracting CD4+ clones were found mainly in CM and EM memory subsets, while CD8+ clones were enriched in EMRA. SARS-CoV-2 specificity was not confirmed for the second-wave clones peaking on day 37.

This sample was sequenced with an Illumina NovaSeq 6000. TCRalpha and TCRbeta cDNA libraries were constructed by 5'RACE with constant-segment primers, with sample barcodes and unique molecular identifiers being introduced. Trizol reagent was used to extract RNA from every sample. Library amplification was performed in two PCR steps, and a second sample barcode and Illumina TruSeq adapters were introduced in the second step. The libraries were sequenced on an Illumina NovaSeq using 2 x 150 bp paired-end reads. Per the source publication's procedure: With migec v1.2.7, reads were demultiplexed and then collapsed into UMI-guided consensus sequences. Using mixcr v2.1.11, UMI consensuses were aligned to TRA and TRB V and J templates and then assembled into clonotypes. A clonotype was counted as expanded or contracted only when both edgeR and NoisET called the clonotype significant, with the noise models trained on biological replicates. For edgeR calls, the cutoffs were a false discovery rate-adjusted p below 0.01 and a log2 fold-change threshold of 1. As an exploratory analysis of dynamics, PCA with hierarchical clustering was applied to max-normalized trajectories of the 1000 most abundant clonotypes. The CD4 or CD8 phenotype of responding clones was assigned using the separately sequenced CD4+ and CD8+ repertoires. TCRdb reprocessing: public reads trimmed at Q25 with fastp, clones called with MiXCR, in-frame beta chains kept. Rows with a matching CDR3 protein are joined into one entry that keeps the most common DNA and genes. TCRdb, not the original authors, processed these V and J calls. Here the sample has hundreds of thousands of distinct CDR3 sequences; roughly 18% occur a single time. The ten biggest clones cover more than 10% of the sample.

Sequenced input: PBMCs or a T cell subset sorted from them (not recorded which). The receptor's source is an adult woman who had mild COVID-19 (a few samples of this study predate the infection). The sample titles of this study are shuffled in the database, so cell type and time point are left out; the donor was told from shared clones. The rearranged chain carries TRBV5-1 and TRBJ2-1; the D gene identity is not certain. The DNA sequence follows: TGCGCCAGCAGCTTGGCCTTGGGTAAGGATGAGCAGTTCTTC. The translation is CASSLALGKDEQFF. Joined to the reference TRBV5-1 and TRBJ2-1 proteins, this CDR3 gives the full variable domain: KAGVTQTPRYLIKTRGQQVTLSCSPISGHRSVSWYQQTPGQGLQFLFEYFSETQRNKGNFPGRFSGRQFSNSRSEMNVSTLELGDSALYLCASSLALGKDEQFFGPGTRLTVL.